These T cell receptor beta chains were read from a single sample in a study of Graves' ophthalmopathy and Graves' hyperthyroidism. TCRdb reprocessed the multiplex PCR reads with MiXCR, giving one entry per CDR3 protein. The sample includes roughly 60,000 distinct CDR3 sequences, approximately 45% seen only once; the top ten take roughly 5%. Material: peripheral blood. Receptors were obtained from an adult woman with Graves' ophthalmopathy. The CDR3 runs from the conserved cysteine through the conserved F or W. A D gene is named only where the DNA matches it firmly. Expanded clones are given a class, and other clones once, few, many or no size at all.

abundance,d_gene,j_gene,len,v_gene,CDR3aa,CDR3nt
-,-,TRBJ2-3,15,TRBV6-6,CASSYRGSSTDTQYF,TGTGCCAGCAGTTACAGGGGGTCTAGCACAGATACGCAGTATTTT
-,TRBD2,TRBJ2-7,15,TRBV4-2,CASSRAVAGGGEQYF,TGTGCCAGCAGCAGAGCCGTAGCGGGAGGAGGGGAGCAGTACTTC
-,-,TRBJ2-3,13,TRBV15,CATSRGPSDPQYF,TGTGCCACCAGCAGGGGACCCTCAGATCCGCAGTATTTT
many,-,TRBJ1-2,16,TRBV6-2/TRBV6-3,CASSYSQQGPQYGYTF,TGTGCCAGCAGTTACTCGCAGCAGGGACCTCAGTATGGCTACACCTTC
many,TRBD1,TRBJ2-5,14,TRBV20-1,CSARDSFPQETQYF,TGCAGTGCCCGGGACAGCTTTCCCCAAGAGACCCAGTACTTC
-,TRBD2,TRBJ2-3,16,TRBV19,CARKGASGRPTDTQYF,TGTGCCAGAAAGGGAGCTAGCGGGAGACCCACAGATACGCAGTATTTT
-,-,TRBJ2-5,16,TRBV15,CATSRVSGTSGETQYF,TGTGCCACCAGCAGAGTTTCTGGGACGTCCGGAGAGACCCAGTACTTC
many,TRBD2,TRBJ2-7,16,TRBV4-3,CASSQDGTSPSYEQYF,TGCGCCAGCAGCCAAGACGGGACTAGCCCGTCCTACGAGCAGTACTTC
many,-,TRBJ1-1,13,TRBV28,CASSFQGWTEAFF,TGTGCCAGCAGTTTTCAGGGGTGGACTGAAGCTTTCTTT
medium-sized,-,TRBJ2-5,14,TRBV24-1,CATSDPSNRETQYF,TGTGCCACCAGTGATCCTAGCAACAGAGAGACCCAGTACTTC
medium-sized,-,TRBJ2-5,12,TRBV10-2,CASSESLATQYF,TGCGCCAGCAGTGAGTCTTTGGCCACCCAGTACTTC
many,TRBD1,TRBJ1-5,15,TRBV4-3,CASSQAGGRGQPQHF,TGCGCCAGCAGCCAAGCAGGGGGGCGCGGTCAGCCCCAGCATTTT
many,-,TRBJ2-7,13,TRBV6-5,CASRQGGGREQYF,TGTGCCAGCAGACAGGGGGGGGGGCGCGAGCAGTACTTC
-,-,TRBJ2-5,11,TRBV7-3,CASSLTGTQYF,TGTGCCAGCAGCTTAACGGGGACCCAGTACTTC
many,-,TRBJ1-2,14,TRBV3-1,CASSQGASNYGYTF,TGTGCCAGCAGCCAAGGCGCGAGTAACTATGGCTACACCTTC
once,-,TRBJ2-6,16,TRBV2,CASSAEANSGANVLTF,TGTGCCAGCAGTGCCGAAGCAAACTCTGGGGCCAACGTCCTGACTTTC
-,-,TRBJ1-5,17,TRBV10-3,CAISAGQPGISNQPQHF,TGTGCCATCAGTGCGGGACAACCGGGGATTAGCAATCAGCCCCAGCATTTT
-,-,TRBJ2-7,14,TRBV7-8,CASSLEAGNYEQYF,TGTGCCAGCAGCTTAGAGGCAGGGAACTACGAGCAGTACTTC
many,TRBD1,TRBJ1-2,13,TRBV20-1,CSARDEGARGYTF,TGCAGTGCTAGAGATGAGGGGGCTCGGGGCTACACCTTC
many,TRBD1,TRBJ2-3,17,TRBV14,CASSHADRVLGTDTQYF,TGTGCCAGCAGCCACGCGGACAGGGTTTTGGGCACAGATACGCAGTATTTT
-,-,TRBJ2-3,15,TRBV12-3/TRBV12-4,CASSLHGQTNNEQYF,TGTGCCAGCAGTTTACATGGACAGACAAACAATGAGCAGTATTTT
many,-,TRBJ1-3,16,TRBV6-7,CASSYSAGVPGNTIYF,TGTGCCAGCAGTTACTCAGCAGGAGTCCCTGGAAACACCATATATTTT
many,-,TRBJ2-5,15,TRBV7-9,CASSLISQGRETQYF,TGTGCCAGCAGCCTAATCTCACAAGGCAGGGAGACCCAGTACTTC
many,-,TRBJ1-1,13,TRBV12-3/TRBV12-4,CASSFSHNSEAFF,TGTGCCAGCAGTTTTTCCCACAACTCTGAAGCTTTCTTT
many,-,TRBJ1-6,13,TRBV19,CASSPATPPPLHF,TGTGCCAGTAGTCCGGCGACACCCCCACCCCTCCACTTT